This T cell receptor beta chain comes out of a study of cytomegalovirus exposure and HLA in healthy donors. Sequenced by immunoSEQ multiplex PCR; TCRdb stores in-frame clones only, minus some. The sample carries about 120,000 clones, 70% to 90% recorded once. As regards this clone: As yet, its antigen is unknown.

Trimming cost V 3 bases and J 4 bases, with 10 bases left between them. Per the germline V gene, CDR1 is SGHRS and CDR2 is YFSETQ. CDR3 size: 13 residues. Points from the study as a whole: A few CMV-associated chains were confirmed in vitro to be specific for CMV antigens. Altogether, 164 TCR beta chains were recorded as cytomegalovirus-associated. Many donors shared some public TCRs, even though most TCR sequences were rare.

The V call is TRBV5-1, the J call TRBJ2-5; D perhaps matches TRBD1 (6 bases). This sequence was found in a woman between 25 and 40 years old in good health and CMV-seronegative. The source material was PBMCs. The CDR3 loop reads CASSSRGRETQYF. In nucleotides, the CDR3 is TGCGCCAGCAGCTCAAGGGGGAGAGAGACCCAGTACTTC. Supplemented by reference TRBV5-1 and TRBJ2-5, the full variable domain reads KAGVTQTPRYLIKTRGQQVTLSCSPISGHRSVSWYQQTPGQGLQFLFEYFSETQRNKGNFPGRFSGRQFSNSRSEMNVSTLELGDSALYLCASSSRGRETQYFGPGTRLLVL.